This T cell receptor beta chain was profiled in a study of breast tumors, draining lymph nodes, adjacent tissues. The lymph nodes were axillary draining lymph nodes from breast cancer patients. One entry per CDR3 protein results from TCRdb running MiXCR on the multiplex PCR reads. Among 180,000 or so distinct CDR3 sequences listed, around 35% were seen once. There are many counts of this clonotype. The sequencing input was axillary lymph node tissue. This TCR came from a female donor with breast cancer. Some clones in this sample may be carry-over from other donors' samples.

Here the CDR3 DNA reads TGTGCCAGCAGCGTAGCAGGGGGCGGCGAGCAGTACTTC. Translated: CASSVAGGGEQYF. The chain uses TRBV9 and TRBJ2-7; the match to TRBD1 covers 8 bases. There are 13 residues in the CDR3. Germline CDR1 reads SGDLS; CDR2 reads YYNGEE. With 0 bases clipped from V and 6 bases from J, the junction kept 2 bases outside the gene matches.